The count of the clone carrying this T cell receptor beta chain is one. This sample is part of a study of blood T cell repertoires in COVID-19. About the study: Spain, Italy and the United States supplied samples that represented acute and convalescent COVID-19.

The CDR3 is 14 amino acids. The trim removed 4 bases at V and 4 bases at J, leaving 3 bases unmatched. Germline assignment: CDR1 LNHNV and CDR2 YYDKDF (reference sequence). Methods used by the authors: Estimation of nucleated cell counts relied on the amplification of reference gene primers. Sequenced by immunoSEQ multiplex PCR; TCRdb stores in-frame clones only, minus some. V and J calls and clone size follow that table, whereas D and trimming were derived from the DNA. The sample carries over 45,000 clones, more than 70% recorded once. Sample: peripheral blood. The origin of this receptor is a human donor in a cohort sampled during active COVID-19. The chain carries TRBV15 and TRBJ2-1, with TRBD1 matching over 8 bases. CDR3 residues: CATSKDRVYNEQFF. CDR3 nucleotides: TGTGCCACCAGCAAGGACAGGGTTTACAATGAGCAGTTCTTC. The full variable domain, rest sourced from reference TRBV15 and TRBJ2-1, is DAMVIQNPRYQVTQFGKPVTLSCSQTLNHNVMYWYQQKSSQAPKLLFHYYDKDFNNEADTPDNFQSRRPNTSFCFLDIRSPGLGDTAMYLCATSKDRVYNEQFFGPGTRLTVL.